The 7 T cell receptor beta chains given below trace back to one sample, sequenced in a study of OX40 agonist ivuxolimab in advanced cancers. Data came from immunoSEQ multiplex PCR; TCRdb stores just in-frame clones and leaves some out. In the table there are about 96,000 clones, 80% to 95% of which are singletons. Sequencing used CD4+ or CD8+ T cells sorted from blood, obtained in a trial of the OX40 agonist ivuxolimab. These receptors were obtained from an adult with an advanced solid tumor such as melanoma, head and neck, liver or kidney cancer.

This chain uses TRBV29-1 with TRBJ1-4; D may be TRBD1 (6 bases). V lost 0 bases and J 5 bases, leaving 13 bases between the germline ends. Germline V gene sequence: CDR1 SQVTM, CDR2 ANQGSEA. This CDR3 has 15 amino acids. CDR3 in amino acids: CSVEDPRGGNEKLFF. The CDR3 coding sequence is TGCAGCGTTGAAGATCCCAGGGGAGGCAATGAAAAACTGTTTTTT.

V gene TRBV30 combines with J gene TRBJ2-7; 8 positions match TRBD1. The junction had 4 bases not matched to a gene; V was cut back by 3 bases and J by 0 bases. The CDR3 is 14 amino acids. Germline V gene sequence: CDR1 GTSNPN, CDR2 SVGIG (reference sequence). The CDR3, as DNA: TGTGCCTGGAGCACAGGGGGAGGCTCCTACGAGCAGTACTTC. It yields the protein CAWSTGGGSYEQYF. Full variable domain (remainder filled in from reference TRBV30 and TRBJ2-7): SQTIHQWPATLVQPVGSPLSLECTVEGTSNPNLYWYRQAAGRGLQLLFYSVGIGQISSEVPQNLSASRPQDRQFILSSKKLLLSDSGFYLCAWSTGGGSYEQYFGPGTRLTVT.

This clone appeared a single time. This rearrangement joins TRBV7-3 to TRBJ2-2; D call uncertain. CDR1 and CDR2 from the germline V gene are SGHTA and FQGTGA. With 0 bases removed from V and 3 bases from J, the gap between germline ends came to 14 bases. The CDR3 extends over 17 amino acids. The CDR3, as DNA: TGTGCCAGCAGCTTAACAAGGCAGCAACCCTACACCGGGGAGCTGTTTTTT. Translation: CASSLTRQQPYTGELFF.

This chain uses TRBV27 with TRBJ1-1, with D perhaps matching TRBD1 (6 bases). CDR1 and CDR2 (germline): MNHEY, SMNVEV (reference sequence). Trimming removed 3 bases from V and 7 bases from J, with 12 bases in between. The CDR3 is 13 amino acids. This CDR3 reads CASSFIGGGEAFF. The CDR3 DNA follows: TGTGCCAGCAGTTTTATAGGGGGGGGTGAAGCTTTCTTT.

J is TRBJ1-5 and V is TRBV19, with TRBD1 matching 9 bases. Germline V gene data show CDR1 as LNHDA and CDR2 as SQIVND (reference sequence). CDR3 length equals 15 residues. V trimming: 3 bases; J trimming: 4 bases; junction bases outside the gene matches: 4. CDR3: CASSILGTGNQPQHF. CDR3 sequence (DNA): TGTGCCAGTAGTATCTTGGGGACAGGGAATCAGCCCCAGCATTTT.

This rearrangement joins TRBV7-2 to TRBJ2-2; the D gene could be TRBD1 or TRBD2 (5 bases each). V was pared by 2 bases and J by 3 bases, with 10 bases between. The CDR3 contains 15 residues. Germline V gene sequence: CDR1 SGHTA, CDR2 FQGNSA. CDR3 in DNA: TGTGCCAGCAGCTTAAGAGGGGTGGACACCGGGGAGCTGTTTTTT. It is translated as CASSLRGVDTGELFF.

V is TRBV11-3 and J is TRBJ2-6; 11 bases agree with TRBD1. Germline CDR1 and CDR2: SGHNT and YENEEA. The CDR3 spans 17 residues. V lost 5 bases to trimming and J lost 4 bases; unmatched junction nucleotides: 7. The CDR3 loop reads CASSAWTGGDGANVLTF. The CDR3 bases are TGTGCCAGCAGCGCCTGGACAGGGGGCGACGGGGCCAACGTCCTGACTTTC.